Each of the 16 T cell receptor beta chains below was sequenced from the same sample in a study of T cell changes during pregnancy in multiple sclerosis. The method was immunoSEQ multiplex PCR; TCRdb's version includes in-frame clones alone and lacks a portion of them. The sample records about 40,000 clones, more than 90% being singletons. Source: CD8+ T cells from peripheral blood mononuclear cells, taken in the third trimester of pregnancy. The receptors were sampled from a female donor with multiple sclerosis, enrolled in a pregnancy study.

The chain couples TRBV19 to TRBJ2-5; 7 bases match TRBD2. The germline CDR1 and CDR2 sequences are LNHDA and SQIVND (reference sequence). J lost 2 bases, V lost 1 base, and 1 base had no gene match. CDR3 length: 14 amino acids. CDR3 protein: CASSIAGGQETQYF. The CDR3 bases are TGTGCCAGTAGTATAGCGGGGGGACAAGAGACCCAGTACTTC.

This sequence joins TRBV27 and TRBJ1-4, with D uncertain. The CDR3 loop spans 14 amino acids. The V gene's germline CDR1 is MNHEY and CDR2 SMNVEV (reference sequence). V dropped 7 bases and J dropped 3 bases, with 12 bases sitting between them. CDR3 nucleotide sequence: TGTGCCAGCACCACTAGTGAGTCTAATGAAAAACTGTTTTTT. Translated, it gives CASTTSESNEKLFF.

The CDR3 region is CASSSPREIYNEQFF. The CDR3 region has the DNA TGTGCCAGCAGCTCCCCCCGGGAGATTTACAATGAGCAGTTCTTC. The chain uses TRBV7-9 and TRBJ2-1; TRBD2 might be the D (6 bases). The CDR3 has 15 residues. V was trimmed by 4 bases and J by 4 bases, leaving 14 bases between them. Germline V lookup: CDR1 SEHNR, CDR2 FQNEAQ (reference sequence).

The rearrangement uses TRBV2 and TRBJ2-7, with 9 bases that match TRBD1. Germline V lookup: CDR1 SNHLY, CDR2 FYNNEI. V was pared by 6 bases and J by 3 bases, with 3 bases of the junction left unmatched. This CDR3 has 13 residues. The CDR3 reads CASSDRGDYEQYF. CDR3 DNA: TGTGCCAGCAGCGACAGGGGGGACTACGAGCAGTACTTC.

This clone was counted a single time. One end of the junction does not line up with germline, which may come from a read error. The chain combines TRBV7-7 with TRBJ1-2; 9 bases are shared with TRBD1. This CDR3 is 16 amino acids long. Germline V CDR1 and CDR2: SSHAT, FNYEAQ (reference sequence). CDR3 loop: CASSCYRDREDYGYTF. The CDR3 coding sequence is TGTGCTAGCAGCTGTTACCGGGACAGGGAGGACTATGGCTACACCTTC.

The chain employs TRBV7-2 and TRBJ2-3, with a possible D match to TRBD2 (5 bases). CDR3 length: 18 residues. V lost 1 base, J lost 0 bases, and 17 bases lay in between. Germline CDR1 reads SGHTA; CDR2 reads FQGNSA. This CDR3 reads CASSLVDLAATSTDTQYF. The CDR3 bases are TGTGCCAGCAGCTTAGTGGATCTAGCTGCTACTAGCACAGATACGCAGTATTTT. Full variable domain (remainder filled in from reference TRBV7-2 and TRBJ2-3): GAGVSQSPSNKVTEKGKDVELRCDPISGHTALYWYRQSLGQGLEFLIYFQGNSAPDKSGLPSDRFSAERTGGSVSTLTIQRTQQEDSAVYLCASSLVDLAATSTDTQYFGPGTRLTVL.

V and J are TRBV6-6 and TRBJ2-2, with D perhaps matching TRBD2 (6 bases). Germline lookup yields CDR1 MNHNY and CDR2 SVGAGI (reference sequence). The ends were cut back, 0 bases at V and 7 bases at J, with 9 bases in the middle. This CDR3 has 14 residues. The chain's CDR3 is CASSYSEGGGELFF. In DNA form, the CDR3 reads TGTGCCAGCAGTTACTCGGAGGGAGGCGGGGAGCTGTTTTTT.

This clone came up once. The CDR3 spells CASSQVANSYNEQFF. The CDR3 coding sequence is TGCGCCAGCAGCCAAGTAGCGAACTCCTACAATGAGCAGTTCTTC. V usage is TRBV4-1 and J usage is TRBJ2-1, with a weak D call TRBD2 (5 bases). The germline CDR1 and CDR2 sequences are MGHRA and YSYEKL. V lost 1 base and J 0 bases, leaving 7 bases between the germline ends. This CDR3 spans 15 amino acids.

This sequence joins TRBV6-1 and TRBJ2-7, with 8 bases that match TRBD2. The CDR3 runs to 14 residues. Germline lookup yields CDR1 MNHNS and CDR2 SASEGT. Trimming cost V 4 bases and J 3 bases; bases outside gene matches: 5. The chain's CDR3 is CASSASGGSYEQYF. For the CDR3, the DNA is TGTGCCAGCAGTGCAAGCGGGGGAAGCTACGAGCAGTACTTC.

This clone has a single count. This chain links TRBV11-2 with TRBJ2-5, with 8 positions matching TRBD1. The CDR3 runs 15 residues. From germline, CDR1 is SGHAT and CDR2 FQNNGV. Trimming cost V 5 bases and J 5 bases; bases outside gene matches: 10. The CDR3, as DNA: TGTGCCAGCAGCCAAACAGGGGGTGGAGGGGAGACCCAGTACTTC. This encodes CASSQTGGGGETQYF.

This clone was counted a single time. At the DNA level, this CDR3 is encoded by other sequences in the same sample as well. V gene TRBV6-6 combines with J gene TRBJ1-2; 7 bases match TRBD1. The CDR3 is 14 amino acids. V lost 2 bases and J lost 4; bases outside the gene matches: 4. Looked up from germline, CDR1 is MNHNY and CDR2 is SVGAGI (reference sequence). Here the CDR3 reads CASSYEGAVYGYTF. The DNA for the CDR3 is TGTGCCAGCAGTTACGAGGGGGCGGTCTATGGCTACACCTTC.

The chain joins TRBV19 to TRBJ1-1, with TRBD1 as a possible D gene (6 bases). V was pared by 7 bases and J by 1 base, with 13 bases between. CDR1 is LNHDA and CDR2 is SQIVND in the germline V gene (reference sequence). The CDR3 runs to 14 residues. The CDR3 region has the DNA TGTGCCAGTATCCTTGACAGGTCGAACACTGAAGCTTTCTTT. It codes for CASILDRSNTEAFF. Supplemented by reference TRBV19 and TRBJ1-1, the full variable domain reads DGGITQSPKYLFRKEGQNVTLSCEQNLNHDAMYWYRQDPGQGLRLIYYSQIVNDFQKGDIAEGYSVSREKKESFPLTVTSAQKNPTAFYLCASILDRSNTEAFFGQGTRLTVV.

For this clone: Other DNA sequences in this specimen translate into the identical CDR3. The V call is TRBV6-4, the J call TRBJ2-1, with 10 bases lining up with TRBD2. The junction had 0 bases not matched to a gene; V was cut back by 0 bases and J by 4 bases. This CDR3 contains 15 residues. CDR1 is MRHNA, CDR2 SNTAGT, per germline. CDR3 sequence: CASSDSTSGYNEQFF. CDR3 nucleotides: TGTGCCAGCAGTGACTCGACTAGCGGGTACAATGAGCAGTTCTTC.

The chain uses TRBV4-3 and TRBJ2-1, with D perhaps matching TRBD2 (6 bases). Germline-derived CDR1 and CDR2 are LGHNA and YSLEER. Trimming shortened V by 0 bases and J by 2 bases, and 17 bases separated the two germline ends. CDR3 size: 18 residues. The CDR3 reads CASSQDTPGGDPYNEQFF. The CDR3, as DNA: TGCGCCAGCAGCCAAGATACCCCCGGCGGGGACCCCTACAATGAGCAGTTCTTC.

The chain links TRBV6-4 to TRBJ2-1; 9 positions match TRBD2. Germline values: CDR1 MRHNA, CDR2 SNTAGT. Trimming cost V 6 bases and J 5 bases; bases outside gene matches: 5. CDR3 length: 14 amino acids. The CDR3: CASSLLAGNNEQFF. Written as DNA, the CDR3 is TGTGCCAGCAGCCTACTAGCGGGCAACAATGAGCAGTTCTTC.

V usage is TRBV27 and J usage is TRBJ2-7; a possible D gene is TRBD1 (6 bases). Germline V gene sequence: CDR1 MNHEY, CDR2 SMNVEV (reference sequence). This CDR3 comprises 14 residues. V lost 5 bases to trimming and J lost 3 bases, with 14 bases between them. CDR3 coding DNA: TGTGCCAGCAGTCTACAGGGTTCGGGCTACGAGCAGTACTTC. It encodes CASSLQGSGYEQYF.